The rows below give T cell receptor beta chains drawn from one sample of a study of cytomegalovirus exposure and HLA in healthy donors. Sequenced by immunoSEQ multiplex PCR; TCRdb stores in-frame clones only, minus some. The sample contains around 140,000 clones, about 80% of which appear only once. Sequencing was carried out using PBMCs. These receptor sequences come from a man aged 40-55 years in good health and CMV-seronegative. The CDR3 runs from the conserved cysteine through the conserved F or W. The D gene is left open where the match is weak. Rows may omit the clone size; those that give it use once, few, many or a size class.

v_gene	j_gene	d_gene	abundance	CDR3aa	CDR3nt
TRBV19	TRBJ2-5	TRBD1	.	CASMDRGQQETQYF	TGTGCCAGTATGGACAGGGGACAGCAAGAGACCCAGTACTTC
TRBV19	TRBJ2-5	TRBD2	.	CASSLSGGVVRETQYF	TGTGCCAGTAGTCTTAGCGGGGGGGTTGTGAGAGAGACCCAGTACTTC
TRBV7-8	TRBJ1-5	.	.	CASSLARWNSNQPQHF	TGTGCCAGCAGCTTAGCGCGGTGGAATAGCAATCAGCCCCAGCATTTT
TRBV7-2	TRBJ2-5	TRBD1	.	CASTRGWQETQYF	TGTGCCAGCACCAGGGGGTGGCAAGAGACCCAGTACTTC
TRBV9	TRBJ2-4	.	.	CASSVGGRDIQYF	TGTGCCAGCAGCGTAGGGGGGCGAGACATTCAGTACTTC
TRBV7-9	TRBJ1-4	.	.	CSSSLYGNEKLFF	TGTTCCAGCAGCTTGTACGGTAATGAAAAACTGTTTTTT
TRBV15	TRBJ2-3	TRBD2	.	CATSRGGEADTQYF	TGTGCCACCAGCAGGGGGGGGGAGGCAGATACGCAGTATTTT
TRBV30	TRBJ2-7	.	.	CAWRSGTDYEQYF	TGTGCCTGGAGGTCCGGGACTGACTACGAGCAGTACTTC
TRBV25-1	TRBJ2-4	.	few	CASSDPTGVAKNIQYF	TGTGCCAGCAGTGACCCCACAGGCGTAGCCAAAAACATTCAGTACTTC
TRBV4-1	TRBJ1-2	.	.	CASSQYVSGAANYGYTF	TGCGCCAGCAGCCAATATGTTTCAGGGGCAGCTAACTATGGCTACACCTTC
TRBV19	TRBJ1-1	TRBD1	once	CASRPRGTGDTEAFF	TGTGCCAGTAGACCTCGGGGGACAGGGGACACTGAAGCTTTCTTT
TRBV4-2	TRBJ2-3	.	.	CASSQAGVRTDTQYF	TGTGCCAGCAGCCAAGCGGGGGTGCGCACAGATACGCAGTATTTT
TRBV11-3	TRBJ1-1	TRBD1	.	CASSLDGTGRGTEAFF	TGTGCCAGCAGCTTAGATGGGACAGGCCGCGGCACTGAAGCTTTCTTT
TRBV19	TRBJ2-3	.	few	CASSIPRMRDTQYF	TGTGCCAGTAGTATTCCCCGGATGAGGGATACGCAGTATTTT
TRBV2	TRBJ1-2	.	.	CASSSRFGQISNYGYTF	TGTGCCAGCAGTTCCCGCTTCGGACAGATATCTAACTATGGCTACACCTTC
TRBV4-1	TRBJ2-7	TRBD1	.	CASSPRTGGRYEQYF	TGCGCCAGCAGCCCTAGGACAGGGGGCCGGTACGAGCAGTACTTC
TRBV7-6	TRBJ1-5	.	few	CASSLDQGGGNQPQHF	TGTGCCAGCAGCTTAGATCAGGGTGGGGGCAATCAGCCCCAGCATTTT
TRBV5-4	TRBJ1-2	TRBD1	.	CASSLGQGTYGYGYTF	TGTGCCAGCAGCCTAGGACAGGGAACCTATGGCTATGGCTACACCTTC
TRBV2	TRBJ2-7	.	.	CASGGVPPYNSYEQYF	TGTGCCAGCGGAGGGGTCCCGCCTTACAACTCCTACGAGCAGTACTTC
TRBV2	TRBJ1-2	.	few	CASSPTLLGGYTF	TGTGCCAGCAGTCCTACCCTACTTGGTGGCTACACCTTC
TRBV19	TRBJ2-5	TRBD1	.	CASSFDRGQETQYF	TGTGCCAGTAGTTTTGACAGGGGGCAAGAGACCCAGTACTTC
TRBV28	TRBJ1-4	TRBD1	.	CASSLYPDRVTNEKLFF	TGTGCCAGCAGTTTATACCCGGACAGGGTGACTAATGAAAAACTGTTTTTT
TRBV27	TRBJ2-2	TRBD2	.	CATSRELAGIFGNTGELFF	TGTGCCACCTCCCGGGAACTAGCGGGAATATTTGGTAACACCGGGGAGCTGTTTTTT
TRBV28	TRBJ1-4	.	.	CASSLWSQGSANEKLFF	TGTGCCAGCAGTTTATGGTCCCAGGGGTCAGCTAATGAAAAACTGTTTTTT
TRBV5-1	TRBJ2-2	TRBD2	few	CASSLGTSTGELFF	TGCGCCAGCAGCTTGGGGACTAGTACCGGGGAGCTGTTTTTT
TRBV4-2	TRBJ2-7	.	few	CASSQGQFYEQYF	TGTGCCAGCAGCCAGGGACAATTCTACGAGCAGTACTTC
TRBV14	TRBJ1-6	.	.	CASSRFEGSPLHF	TGTGCCAGCAGCCGCTTTGAGGGCTCACCCCTCCACTTT
TRBV7-9	TRBJ2-1	.	once	CASQILSSYNEQFF	TGTGCCAGCCAGATCCTCAGCTCCTACAATGAGCAGTTCTTC